This T cell receptor beta chain was identified during a study of cytomegalovirus exposure and HLA in healthy donors. The study, taken as a whole, reports: Association of approximately 16,000 TCR beta sequences with HLA alleles was found at 0.05 false discovery rate in a later analysis.

Healthy bone marrow donors supplied every sample. This clone was recorded a few times. Its antigen is unknown. V lost 6 bases and J 0 bases, leaving 12 bases between the germline ends. CDR3 size: 15 residues. CDR1 and CDR2 (germline): MDHEN, SYDVKM. Use of 60 Vbeta and 13 Jbeta primers characterized the PCR. Data came from immunoSEQ multiplex PCR; TCRdb stores just in-frame clones and leaves some out. Seen here are approximately 91,000 clones, approximately 80% observed once, and the top ten hold 9% to 12%. The sequenced material came from PBMCs. The source is a human donor in good health. The chain recombines TRBV28 with TRBJ1-5; TRBD1 might be the D (6 bases). The CDR3 DNA reads as TGTGCCAGCAGAACAGGGTCGTATAGCAATCAGCCCCAGCATTTT. Its protein product is CASRTGSYSNQPQHF.